A single sample gave rise to the 31 T cell receptor beta chains below, sequenced in a study of cytotoxic CD8 clonotypes in ibrutinib-treated CLL. The assay was immunoSEQ multiplex PCR, and TCRdb's table has in-frame clones only and misses some. The data contain 30,000 to 40,000 clones, roughly two thirds of them singletons. Sequencing used PBMCs, obtained before ibrutinib treatment. All receptors derive from a human donor with chronic lymphocytic leukemia.

This clone was detected only a few times. The chain uses TRBV7-9 and TRBJ2-3, with D possibly matching TRBD2 (5 bases). V was clipped by 1 base and J by 2 bases, with 10 bases between them. The CDR3 extends over 15 amino acids. CDR1 is SEHNR and CDR2 is FQNEAQ in the germline V gene (reference sequence). In DNA form, the CDR3 reads TGTGCCAGCAGCTTAGGGCGGACTCTCACAGATACGCAGTATTTT. This codes for CASSLGRTLTDTQYF.

J is TRBJ2-1 and V is TRBV11-2; D call uncertain. V was pared by 0 bases and J by 5 bases, with 5 bases between. CDR1 is SGHAT and CDR2 is FQNNGV in the germline V gene. The CDR3 is 13 amino acids. CDR3: CASSLDRNNEQFF. DNA of the CDR3: TGTGCCAGCAGCTTAGATCGGAACAATGAGCAGTTCTTC.

This sequence joins TRBV9 and TRBJ2-7, with D maybe TRBD2 (6 bases). V dropped 3 bases and J dropped 2 bases, with 9 bases sitting between them. There are 13 residues in the CDR3. Germline lookup yields CDR1 SGDLS and CDR2 YYNGEE. The CDR3 loop reads CASSAGGTYEQYF. The CDR3, as DNA: TGTGCCAGCAGCGCCGGGGGAACCTACGAGCAGTACTTC. Full variable domain (remainder filled in from reference TRBV9 and TRBJ2-7): DSGVTQTPKHLITATGQRVTLRCSPRSGDLSVYWYQQSLDQGLQFLIQYYNGEERAKGNILERFSAQQFPDLHSELNLSSLELGDSALYFCASSAGGTYEQYFGPGTRLTVT.

The chain has TRBV9 and TRBJ2-3, with D tentatively TRBD2 (7 bases). Germline V CDR1 and CDR2: SGDLS, YYNGEE. The CDR3 runs to 19 residues. Trimming took off 0 bases at V and 2 bases at J, with 22 bases between the two ends. The CDR3 DNA sequence: TGTGCCAGCAGCGTAGGAGGGGGAGGGAAGGTTTGGGACACAGATACGCAGTATTTT. Protein sequence: CASSVGGGGKVWDTDTQYF.

By share, this clone counts as medium-sized (0.01 to 0.1%). V gene TRBV4-2 combines with J gene TRBJ1-2; D is possibly TRBD1 (6 bases). The CDR3 is made up of 14 amino acids. The V end was cut by 0 bases, the J end by 8 bases, with 13 bases between. Germline CDR1 reads LGHNA; CDR2 reads YNFKEQ. The CDR3 nucleotides read TGTGCCAGCAGCCAAGAATCCGGGGGCAAAGGCTACACCTTC. Amino acids: CASSQESGGKGYTF.

The J gene is TRBJ1-3, the V gene TRBV28; maybe TRBD1 (5 bases). The CDR3 has 15 amino acids. Trimming took off 2 bases at V and 1 base at J, with 9 bases between the two ends. Germline CDR1 is MDHEN and CDR2 is SYDVKM. This chain's CDR3 is CASSLPQVSGNTIYF. CDR3 DNA: TGTGCCAGCAGTTTACCACAGGTTTCTGGAAACACCATATATTTT.

The count of this clone is one. The J gene is TRBJ1-2, the V gene TRBV9; D is possibly TRBD1 (6 bases). V was shortened by 0 bases and J by 3 bases, with 12 bases between the two germline ends. The CDR3 is made up of 15 amino acids. Germline-derived CDR1 and CDR2 are SGDLS and YYNGEE. As DNA, the CDR3 is TGTGCCAGCAGCGTAGATCAGGGGCTCTACTATGGCTACACCTTC. Translation gives CASSVDQGLYYGYTF.

V usage is TRBV6-5 and J usage is TRBJ2-3; no definite D call. V lost 5 bases, J lost 4 bases, and 4 bases lay in between. The CDR3 extends over 11 amino acids. In germline, CDR1 is MNHEY, CDR2 SVGAGI. The CDR3 DNA reads TGTGCCAGCAGTCTGGCAGATACGCAGTATTTT. It codes for CASSLADTQYF.

This clone has just a few counts. The rearrangement joins TRBV28 to TRBJ2-5; tentatively, D is TRBD2 (6 bases). V was shortened by 2 bases and J by 8 bases, with 12 bases between the two germline ends. This CDR3 spans 13 amino acids. Germline V gene sequence: CDR1 MDHEN, CDR2 SYDVKM. The CDR3 region has the DNA TGTGCCAGCAGTTTACCGGGGGTGGGTACCCAGTACTTC. Translating gives CASSLPGVGTQYF.

V is TRBV6-5 and J is TRBJ2-7, with 7 bases lining up with TRBD1. CDR1 and CDR2 (germline): MNHEY, SVGAGI. The CDR3 runs to 14 residues. Trimming cost V 5 bases and J 6 bases; bases outside gene matches: 10. CDR3 DNA: TGTGCCAGCAGTCGAAGACAGGGTCAAGGCGAGCAGTACTTC. Translating gives CASSRRQGQGEQYF.

The V call is TRBV25-1, the J call TRBJ2-1; D might be TRBD1 (5 bases). Germline V CDR1 and CDR2: MGHDK, SYGVNS. The CDR3 spans 13 residues. Deletions cut 5 bases from V and 9 bases from J, with 14 bases between. The CDR3 sequence: CASSKPAGFEQFF. CDR3 DNA: TGTGCCAGCAGTAAGCCCGCAGGGTTTGAGCAGTTCTTC. Based on the CDR3 plus reference TRBV25-1 and TRBJ2-1, the full variable domain is EADIYQTPRYLVIGTGKKITLECSQTMGHDKMYWYQQDPGMELHLIHYSYGVNSTEKGDLSSESTVSRIRTEHFPLTLESARPSHTSQYLCASSKPAGFEQFFGPGTRLTVL.

The chain uses TRBV7-2 and TRBJ1-1; 7 bases align to TRBD1. The CDR3 sequence is 15 residues long. From germline, CDR1 is SGHTA and CDR2 FQGNSA. V shed 1 base and J 3 bases; nucleotides not matched to a gene: 5. Here the CDR3 reads CASSLEGGGYTEAFF. The CDR3 coding sequence is TGTGCCAGCAGCTTAGAGGGAGGGGGCTACACTGAAGCTTTCTTT. Together with reference TRBV7-2 and TRBJ1-1, the CDR3 gives the full variable domain: GAGVSQSPSNKVTEKGKDVELRCDPISGHTALYWYRQSLGQGLEFLIYFQGNSAPDKSGLPSDRFSAERTGGSVSTLTIQRTQQEDSAVYLCASSLEGGGYTEAFFGQGTRLTVV.

This clone was found a few times. The chain has TRBV7-2 and TRBJ2-1; D is possibly TRBD2 (5 bases). The CDR3 runs to 13 residues. Looked up from germline, CDR1 is SGHTA and CDR2 is FQGNSA. Trimming pared 8 bases from V and 4 bases from J, leaving 12 bases between. CDR3 amino acids: CASGSGWYNEQFF. In nucleotides, the CDR3 is TGTGCCAGCGGGAGTGGTTGGTACAATGAGCAGTTCTTC.

The sample holds one count of this clone. The chain uses TRBV5-1 and TRBJ2-4; TRBD2 matches at 11 bases. Germline CDR1 SGHRS, CDR2 YFSETQ. Unmatched junction bases numbered 4, after V lost 2 bases and J lost 6 bases. The CDR3 sequence is 15 residues long. CDR3 DNA sequence: TGCGCCAGCAGCTTAGGGACTAGCGGTGCAAACATTCAGTACTTC. Protein product: CASSLGTSGANIQYF.

This clone occurred once. The chain links TRBV9 to TRBJ1-1, with D maybe TRBD1 (6 bases). Trimming left V 3 bases short and J 1 base short, with 10 bases between. There are 14 residues in the CDR3. The germline V gene encodes CDR1 SGDLS and CDR2 YYNGEE. The CDR3 loop is CASSGLQGNTEAFF. The CDR3 DNA is TGTGCCAGCAGCGGCCTACAGGGGAACACTGAAGCTTTCTTT.

This rearrangement joins TRBV5-6 to TRBJ2-7, with 7 bases fitting TRBD1. CDR1 and CDR2 (germline): SGHDT, YYEEEE. The ends lost 0 bases at V and 1 base at J; junction bases unmatched: 4. CDR3 size: 15 residues. In DNA, the CDR3 is TGTGCCAGCAGCTTGGTAAAGGGGGCGTCCTACGAGCAGTACTTC. Amino acid sequence: CASSLVKGASYEQYF.

The chain uses TRBV7-2 and TRBJ1-2, with TRBD1 identical over 9 bases. The CDR3 contains 13 residues. The germline V gene encodes CDR1 SGHTA and CDR2 FQGNSA. The trim removed 8 bases at V and 2 bases at J, leaving 3 bases unmatched. The DNA for the CDR3 is TGTGCCAGCGCCACAGGGGGCAACTATGGCTACACCTTC. Its protein product is CASATGGNYGYTF.

The V call is TRBV5-4, the J call TRBJ2-2; D perhaps matches TRBD1 (7 bases). V was clipped by 0 bases and J by 0 bases, with 21 bases between them. CDR1 and CDR2 from the germline V gene are SGHNT and YYREEE (reference sequence). The CDR3 has 20 amino acids. This CDR3 is CASSLVERGLWTTNTGELFF. CDR3 nucleotide sequence: TGTGCCAGCAGCTTGGTTGAAAGGGGGCTTTGGACTACGAACACCGGGGAGCTGTTTTTT.

The J gene is TRBJ2-6, the V gene TRBV5-1, with TRBD1 identical over 12 bases. With 0 bases clipped from V and 2 bases from J, the junction kept 3 bases outside the gene matches. The germline V gene has CDR1 SGHRS and CDR2 YFSETQ. CDR3 size: 18 residues. The CDR3 is CASSLAGQGAAGANVLTF. The CDR3 coding sequence is TGCGCCAGCAGCTTGGCGGGACAGGGGGCTGCTGGGGCCAACGTCCTGACTTTC.

CDR3 protein: CASSLRYYNEQFF. CDR3 nucleotide sequence: TGTGCCAGCAGCTTGAGGTATTACAATGAGCAGTTCTTC. This chain joins TRBV5-8 and TRBJ2-1; D is unresolved. The germline V and J ends were trimmed by 1 base and 4 bases, with 6 bases remaining between them. CDR1 and CDR2 (germline): SGHTS, YDEGEE. The CDR3 length is 13 residues.

The chain combines TRBV5-1 with TRBJ2-3, with 10 bases fitting TRBD1. Germline V CDR1 and CDR2: SGHRS, YFSETQ. Losses at the gene ends were 4 bases for V and 4 bases for J; bases not matched to a gene: 6. This CDR3 is built from 15 residues. The CDR3 reads CASSPGQGGADTQYF. The CDR3 bases are TGCGCCAGCAGCCCCGGACAGGGGGGCGCAGATACGCAGTATTTT.

This chain links TRBV5-6 with TRBJ2-5, with 10 bases that match TRBD1. The V gene's germline CDR1 is SGHDT and CDR2 YYEEEE. The V and J ends lost 3 bases and 4 bases, in that order; junction bases with no gene match: 6. The CDR3 consists of 15 residues. The CDR3 here is CASSSAGTGVETQYF. CDR3 in DNA: TGTGCCAGCAGCTCGGCCGGGACAGGGGTAGAGACCCAGTACTTC.

The chain employs TRBV7-9 and TRBJ2-7; D ambiguous. V shed 3 bases and J shed 7 bases, with 10 bases lying between them. CDR1 and CDR2 from the germline V gene are SEHNR and FQNEAQ (reference sequence). The CDR3 is made up of 12 amino acids. CDR3 sequence (DNA): TGTGCCAGCAGCTTTTTGATGGGGGAGCAGTACTTC. Amino acid sequence: CASSFLMGEQYF.

CDR3 amino acids: CASSSFDRTYNSPLHF. The CDR3 DNA reads as TGTGCCAGCAGCTCATTCGACAGGACCTATAATTCACCCCTCCACTTT. J is TRBJ1-6 and V is TRBV28; perhaps TRBD1 as D (6 bases). CDR3 length: 16 amino acids. Germline CDR1 and CDR2: MDHEN and SYDVKM. Trimming pared 6 bases from V and 2 bases from J, leaving 14 bases between.

This sequence joins TRBV11-2 and TRBJ2-5; D is undetermined. This CDR3 comprises 14 residues. Trimming took 3 bases from V and 5 from J, leaving 13 bases between them. From germline, CDR1 is SGHAT and CDR2 FQNNGV. The CDR3 nucleotides read TGTGCCAGCAGCTTCGCCCGGGTCGGTGAGACCCAGTACTTC. It yields the protein CASSFARVGETQYF.

This chain joins TRBV7-9 and TRBJ2-3; D ambiguous. This CDR3 contains 14 residues. The V gene lost 5 bases and the J gene lost 0 bases, with 9 bases spanning the gap. Germline V gene data show CDR1 as SEHNR and CDR2 as FQNEAQ (reference sequence). The chain's CDR3 is CASSKGRSTDTQYF. CDR3 DNA sequence: TGTGCCAGCAGCAAAGGACGGAGCACAGATACGCAGTATTTT.

The J gene is TRBJ1-2, the V gene TRBV25-1; D unresolved. V lost 8 bases and J lost 4, with 14 bases in between. Germline CDR1 reads MGHDK; CDR2 reads SYGVNS. The CDR3 contains 13 residues. This chain's CDR3 is CASSPGVRYGYTF. The CDR3 coding sequence is TGTGCCAGCTCACCTGGGGTCCGCTATGGCTACACCTTC.

This clone appeared once. V usage is TRBV30 and J usage is TRBJ1-5; unclear D gene. This CDR3 is 15 amino acids long. Germline CDR1 reads GTSNPN; CDR2 reads SVGIG (reference sequence). Trimming left V 0 bases short and J 6 bases short, with 15 bases between. The DNA of the CDR3 is TGTGCCTGGAGTGTAATCGCGGAAAGAGGTCAGCCCCAGCATTTT. It encodes CAWSVIAERGQPQHF.

The CDR3 loop reads CASRRGQGEGGELFF. CDR3 nucleotides: TGTGCCAGCAGACGCGGACAGGGAGAAGGCGGGGAGCTGTTTTTT. This sequence joins TRBV6-6 and TRBJ2-2; 8 nucleotides align to TRBD1. Germline CDR1 MNHNY, CDR2 SVGAGI (reference sequence). V gave up 6 bases and J gave up 7 bases; unmatched junction bases: 10. The length of the CDR3 is 15 residues.

This clone was seen only a few times. This sequence joins TRBV28 and TRBJ2-7; 11 nucleotides match TRBD2. This CDR3 contains 17 residues. V lost 7 bases and J lost 3; bases outside the gene matches: 14. Germline V gene sequence: CDR1 MDHEN, CDR2 SYDVKM. The CDR3 loop is CASTLPQLAGDFYEQYF. The CDR3 DNA reads as TGTGCCAGCACCCTACCTCAACTAGCGGGAGACTTCTACGAGCAGTACTTC.

This clone appeared a few times. The V gene is TRBV2, the J gene TRBJ2-7; tentative D call: TRBD2 (6 bases). Trimming removed 9 bases from V and 2 bases from J, with 17 bases in between. The CDR3 totals 14 residues. The germline CDR1 and CDR2 sequences are SNHLY and FYNNEI. Here the CDR3 reads CARRTGTFPYEQYF. The CDR3 DNA reads as TGTGCCAGGAGAACCGGGACTTTCCCCTACGAGCAGTACTTC. The full variable domain, its missing parts supplied by reference TRBV2 and TRBJ2-7, is EPEVTQTPSHQVTQMGQEVILRCVPISNHLYFYWYRQILGQKVEFLVSFYNNEISEKSEIFDDQFSVERPDGSNFTLKIRSTKLEDSAMYFCARRTGTFPYEQYFGPGTRLTVT.